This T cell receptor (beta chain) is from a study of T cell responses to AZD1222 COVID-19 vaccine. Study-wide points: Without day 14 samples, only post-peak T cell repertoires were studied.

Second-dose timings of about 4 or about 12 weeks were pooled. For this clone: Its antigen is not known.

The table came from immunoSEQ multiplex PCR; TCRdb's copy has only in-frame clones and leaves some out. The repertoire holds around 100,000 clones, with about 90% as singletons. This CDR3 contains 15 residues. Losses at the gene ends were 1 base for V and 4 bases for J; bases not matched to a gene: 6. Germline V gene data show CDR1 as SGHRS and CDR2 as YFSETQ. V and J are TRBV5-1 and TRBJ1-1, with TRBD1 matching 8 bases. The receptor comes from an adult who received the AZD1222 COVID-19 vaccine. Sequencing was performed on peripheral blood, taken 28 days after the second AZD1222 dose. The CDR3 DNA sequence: TGCGCCAGCAGCTTGTCCCAGGGGGCCGGCACTGAAGCTTTCTTT. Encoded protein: CASSLSQGAGTEAFF.